The 8 T cell receptor beta chains below come from one sample, sequenced in a study of T cells in Graves' hyperthyroidism and ophthalmopathy. Regions amplified from RNA transcripts were the TCR beta CDR3 regions. A first-round RT-PCR of the TCR CDR3 used the HTBI primer set. TCRdb fed the multiplex PCR reads into MiXCR, producing one record per CDR3 protein. Here the sample spans about 560,000 distinct CDR3 sequences, 40% to 55% being singletons. The sample comprised peripheral blood or thyroid tissue (not recorded which). The receptors originated from a woman aged 18-29 years with Graves' hyperthyroidism.

This clonotype was detected a few times. Germline is not matched at one junction end, which may reflect a read error. V gene TRBV5-1 combines with J gene TRBJ1-1, with D possibly matching TRBD1 (5 bases). The length of the CDR3 is 13 residues. Per germline, CDR1 SGHRS and CDR2 YFSETQ. The CDR3 region has the DNA TGCGCCAGCACCTTGGGGGATCTGACTGAAGCTTTCTTT. Amino acids: CASTLGDLTEAFF.

The rearrangement links TRBV25-1 to TRBJ1-1; D remains unclear. V was pared by 7 bases and J by 1 base, with 10 bases between. This CDR3 is 13 amino acids long. Germline V lookup: CDR1 MGHDK, CDR2 SYGVNS. The CDR3 region has the DNA TGTGCCAGCATCGAGGGAACGAACACTGAAGCTTTCTTT. Its protein product is CASIEGTNTEAFF.

J is TRBJ2-7 and V is TRBV10-3; 8 nucleotides agree with TRBD1. The CDR3 length is 15 residues. Germline values: CDR1 ENHRY, CDR2 SYGVKD. J was trimmed by 6 bases and V by 4 bases; bases with no gene match: 11. CDR3 region: CAISAPGTGVFEQYF. The CDR3 bases are TGTGCCATCAGTGCCCCCGGGACAGGAGTTTTCGAGCAGTACTTC.

V is TRBV2 and J is TRBJ1-1, with D hard to call. V shed 3 bases and J shed 5 bases, with 16 bases lying between them. The CDR3 consists of 15 residues. Germline CDR1 SNHLY, CDR2 FYNNEI. The CDR3 protein is CASSELRIGSTEAFF. In nucleotides, the CDR3 is TGTGCCAGCAGTGAGCTGAGGATAGGGTCTACTGAAGCTTTCTTT. Full variable domain (rest looked up from reference TRBV2 and TRBJ1-1): EPEVTQTPSHQVTQMGQEVILRCVPISNHLYFYWYRQILGQKVEFLVSFYNNEISEKSEIFDDQFSVERPDGSNFTLKIRSTKLEDSAMYFCASSELRIGSTEAFFGQGTRLTVV.

The genes are TRBV15 and TRBJ2-5; TRBD2 might be the D (7 bases). This CDR3 has 18 amino acids. Germline loops: CDR1 LNHNV, CDR2 YYDKDF (reference sequence). Trimming took 4 bases from V and 5 from J, leaving 26 bases between them. CDR3 nucleotide sequence: TGTGCCACCAGCAAGGTGGGGGGGGCCGGGGCTCTAAGGGAGACCCAGTACTTC. Translated, it gives CATSKVGGAGALRETQYF. The entire variable domain, with the rest obtained from reference TRBV15 and TRBJ2-5, is as follows: DAMVIQNPRYQVTQFGKPVTLSCSQTLNHNVMYWYQQKSSQAPKLLFHYYDKDFNNEADTPDNFQSRRPNTSFCFLDIRSPGLGDTAMYLCATSKVGGAGALRETQYFGPGTRLLVL.

The CDR3 loop reads CSVAGTTHEQYF. CDR3 DNA sequence: TGCAGCGTTGCTGGGACTACTCACGAGCAGTACTTC. The V call is TRBV29-1, the J call TRBJ2-7; 7 bases align to TRBD2. With V trimmed by 4 bases and J by 5 bases, 5 bases remained unmatched. CDR3 length: 12 residues. CDR1 SQVTM and CDR2 ANQGSEA come from the germline V gene.

V is TRBV11-1 and J is TRBJ1-6, with 9 bases that match TRBD1. V lost 5 bases and J lost 9; bases outside the gene matches: 8. From germline, CDR1 is SGHAT and CDR2 FQDESV (reference sequence). This CDR3 contains 15 residues. CDR3 sequence (DNA): TGTGCCAGCAGCCGAGGCGGGACAGGGCGTTCACCCCTCCACTTT. Translating gives CASSRGGTGRSPLHF.

Many counts were recorded for this clonotype. The gene calls are TRBV19 and TRBJ1-5, with D perhaps TRBD1 (5 bases). CDR1 and CDR2 from the germline V gene are LNHDA and SQIVND (reference sequence). The V end lost 5 bases, the J end lost 5 bases, and 10 bases lay between the germline ends. CDR3 size: 13 residues. The CDR3 DNA sequence: TGTGCCAGTAGTGTCGCAGGGCATCAGCCCCAGCATTTT. Protein: CASSVAGHQPQHF.